This TCR beta chain was captured by sequencing in a study of blood T cell repertoires in COVID-19. The wider study: From the United States, Italy and Spain came samples of acute and convalescent COVID-19. T cells, B-cell-depleted T cells, or PBMCs supplied cDNA or gDNA.

This clone was detected once. Per the study methods: Amplified reference gene primers provided the basis for estimating nucleated cell counts. Profiled with immunoSEQ multiplex PCR; TCRdb holds only in-frame clones, not every one. V and J calls plus clone size are reproduced from that table; the DNA served to infer D and trimming. The sample includes 45,000 to 60,000 clones, roughly 90% of them seen just once. J was trimmed by 4 bases and V by 4 bases; bases with no gene match: 10. Per germline, CDR1 LGHNA and CDR2 YSLEER. There are 15 residues in the CDR3. The sequenced material came from peripheral blood. This receptor was obtained from a human donor in a cohort sampled during active COVID-19. The chain carries TRBV4-3 and TRBJ2-7; 7 bases are a match to TRBD2. CDR3: CASSPDRDYGYEQYF. The CDR3 DNA sequence: TGCGCCAGCAGCCCCGACCGGGACTACGGATACGAGCAGTACTTC.